These 22 T cell receptor beta chains were all obtained from the same sample, sequenced in a study of T cell repertoires in cytomegalovirus infection. Their cognate antigens are unknown. One entry per CDR3 protein results from TCRdb running MiXCR on the reads. In the table there are approximately 120,000 distinct CDR3 sequences, more than 25% of which are singletons. This material consisted of CD8+ T cells from cultured PBMCs, taken from culture after CMV antigen stimulation. These receptors came from a human donor in good health (CMV status not recorded). Some clones in this sample may be carry-over from other donors' samples.

This clonotype was counted only a few times. This chain uses TRBV10-3 with TRBJ2-5, with TRBD2 matching 7 bases. J was trimmed by 4 bases and V by 0 bases; bases with no gene match: 5. Germline lookup yields CDR1 ENHRY and CDR2 SYGVKD. The length of the CDR3 is 15 residues. The CDR3 spells CAISESAGVGETQYF. The CDR3, as DNA: TGTGCCATCAGTGAGTCGGCGGGGGTAGGAGAGACCCAGTACTTC.

As for this clonotype: This could be a read error, since a much larger clone is one nucleotide away. This rearrangement joins TRBV12-3 or TRBV12-4 to TRBJ2-1; 7 nucleotides agree with TRBD1. Trimming took 3 bases from V and 5 from J; bases not matched to a gene: 4. The CDR3 runs 14 residues. The CDR3 spells CASSLTGMNNEQFF. CDR3 DNA: TGTGCCAGCAGTTTGACAGGGATGAACAATGAGCAGTTCTTC.

The CDR3, as DNA: TGTGCCAGCAGCCATCCCGTGCCGAACACTGAAGCTTTCTTT. It yields the protein CASSHPVPNTEAFF. This sequence joins TRBV5-6 and TRBJ1-1; no definite D call. Looked up from germline, CDR1 is SGHDT and CDR2 is YYEEEE. Trimming pared 4 bases from V and 1 base from J, leaving 11 bases between. This CDR3 region has 14 residues.

This clonotype was picked up many times. J is TRBJ1-2 and V is TRBV10-3; 11 positions match TRBD1. V gave up 4 bases and J gave up 2 bases; unmatched junction bases: 0. Per germline, CDR1 ENHRY and CDR2 SYGVKD. There are 14 residues in the CDR3. CDR3 residues: CAISGTGGNYGYTF. In DNA form, the CDR3 reads TGTGCCATCAGTGGGACAGGGGGCAACTATGGCTACACCTTC.

This clonotype was observed a few times. The CDR3 region has the DNA TGCGCCAGCAGCCCAGCGGTTTGGGGGGAAAACACCATATATTTT. As protein: CASSPAVWGENTIYF. The chain couples TRBV4-3 to TRBJ1-3, with D perhaps matching TRBD1 (5 bases). CDR1 and CDR2 (germline): LGHNA, YSLEER. The CDR3 has 15 amino acids. The V end was cut by 4 bases, the J end by 6 bases, with 16 bases between.

V gene TRBV20-1 combines with J gene TRBJ1-1; a weak D match, TRBD1 (5 bases). Trimming shortened V by 0 bases and J by 4 bases, and 21 bases separated the two germline ends. The germline gives CDR1 DFQATT, CDR2 SNEGSKA (reference sequence). The CDR3 is 17 residues long. The CDR3 DNA is TGCAGTGCTAGAGACTCAGCCGCGGGACCCGTCGGCACTGAAGCTTTCTTT. Translated, it gives CSARDSAAGPVGTEAFF.

The rearrangement joins TRBV13 to TRBJ2-1, with 10 bases aligning to TRBD1. The length of the CDR3 is 15 residues. Trimming took 1 base from V and 7 from J; bases not matched to a gene: 4. From germline, CDR1 is PRHDT and CDR2 FYEKMQ (reference sequence). CDR3 sequence reads: CASSLAGQGRNEQFF. In DNA, the CDR3 is TGTGCCAGCAGCTTAGCGGGACAGGGGAGGAATGAGCAGTTCTTC. The whole variable domain, remainder taken from reference TRBV13 and TRBJ2-1, is AAGVIQSPRHLIKEKRETATLKCYPIPRHDTVYWYQQGPGQDPQFLISFYEKMQSDKGSIPDRFSAQQFSDYHSELNMSSLELGDSALYFCASSLAGQGRNEQFFGPGTRLTVL.

This chain joins TRBV4-1 and TRBJ2-1; 12 bases agree with TRBD2. CDR1 is MGHRA and CDR2 is YSYEKL in the germline V gene. V shed 5 bases, J shed 2 bases, and the junction held 4 bases outside the gene matches. The CDR3 is 16 amino acids. The CDR3 nucleotides read TGCGCCAGCAGCGCTCGACTAGCGGGGGCCTACAATGAGCAGTTCTTC. Amino acids: CASSARLAGAYNEQFF.

This clonotype was recorded at least ten times. The chain links TRBV7-6 to TRBJ2-1, with 13 bases aligning to TRBD2. The ends lost 3 bases at V and 7 bases at J; junction bases unmatched: 0. The germline V gene encodes CDR1 SGHVS and CDR2 FNYEAQ. The CDR3 loop spans 14 amino acids. As DNA, the CDR3 is TGTGCCAGCAGCTTGGGACTAGCGGGGAATGAGCAGTTCTTC. It is translated as CASSLGLAGNEQFF.

This clonotype has just a few counts. This rearrangement joins TRBV11-2 to TRBJ2-1; 9 bases are shared with TRBD1. The CDR3 is 14 amino acids. CDR1 is SGHAT and CDR2 is FQNNGV in the germline V gene. V lost 9 bases and J lost 10; bases outside the gene matches: 13. CDR3 residues: CASGGGNRGPEQFF. Written as DNA, the CDR3 is TGTGCCAGTGGAGGGGGGAACAGGGGGCCAGAGCAGTTCTTC.

In its sample, this clonotype is medium-sized (0.01 to 0.1%). The chain links TRBV12-3 or TRBV12-4 to TRBJ2-7; TRBD1 is a possible D gene (5 bases). The CDR3 sequence is 13 residues long. V lost 0 bases and J 5 bases, leaving 8 bases between the germline ends. The CDR3 DNA sequence: TGTGCCAGCAGTTTAGCCCAGGGCCACGAGCAGTACTTC. This encodes CASSLAQGHEQYF.

V and J are TRBV6-2 or TRBV6-3 and TRBJ1-5; D ambiguous. CDR1 MNHEY and CDR2 SVGEGT come from the germline V gene. The CDR3 spans 16 residues. Trimming removed 0 bases from V and 2 bases from J, with 11 bases in between. The CDR3, as DNA: TGTGCCAGCAGTTACTCTCCAGGAACCCGCAATCAGCCCCAGCATTTT. The encoded protein is CASSYSPGTRNQPQHF.

The gene calls are TRBV19 and TRBJ2-7, with D possibly matching TRBD1 (5 bases). The CDR3 is 12 residues long. Trimming took off 6 bases at V and 2 bases at J, with 8 bases between the two ends. Germline loops: CDR1 LNHDA, CDR2 SQIVND (reference sequence). The CDR3 here is CASRGETYEQYF. The DNA for the CDR3 is TGTGCCAGTAGAGGGGAAACCTACGAGCAGTACTTC.

The chain links TRBV15 to TRBJ2-1; D is undetermined. Germline V gene sequence: CDR1 LNHNV, CDR2 YYDKDF (reference sequence). The CDR3 spans 14 residues. Trimming cost V 0 bases and J 1 base, with 4 bases left between them. The CDR3 is CATSRDRSYNEQFF. The CDR3 coding sequence is TGTGCCACCAGCAGAGATAGGTCCTACAATGAGCAGTTCTTC. Using reference TRBV15 and TRBJ2-1 for the parts outside the CDR3, the full variable domain is DAMVIQNPRYQVTQFGKPVTLSCSQTLNHNVMYWYQQKSSQAPKLLFHYYDKDFNNEADTPDNFQSRRPNTSFCFLDIRSPGLGDTAMYLCATSRDRSYNEQFFGPGTRLTVL.

The J gene is TRBJ1-1, the V gene TRBV28; a possible D gene is TRBD1 (5 bases). This CDR3 has 13 amino acids. Looked up from germline, CDR1 is MDHEN and CDR2 is SYDVKM. With 6 bases removed from V and 4 bases from J, the gap between germline ends came to 12 bases. CDR3 DNA sequence: TGTGCCAGCAGCCTTTTCGGGGGCACTGAAGCTTTCTTT. Amino acids: CASSLFGGTEAFF.

V gene TRBV7-8 combines with J gene TRBJ1-5; no definite D call. Germline V CDR1 and CDR2: SGHVS, FQNEAQ. The CDR3 loop spans 16 amino acids. The V end lost 1 base, the J end lost 0 bases, and 10 bases lay between the germline ends. The CDR3 is CASSLGVGYSNQPQHF. The CDR3 coding sequence is TGTGCCAGCAGCTTAGGGGTAGGGTATAGCAATCAGCCCCAGCATTTT.

This clonotype was recorded at least ten times. This chain links TRBV7-2 with TRBJ1-5; no clear D gene. Germline CDR1 and CDR2: SGHTA and FQGNSA. V lost 1 base and J lost 4, with 11 bases in between. This CDR3 spans 15 amino acids. The chain's CDR3 is CASSLEATSNQPQHF. The CDR3 DNA follows: TGTGCCAGCAGCTTAGAGGCAACCTCTAATCAGCCCCAGCATTTT.

There are a few counts of this clonotype. The chain has TRBV19 and TRBJ2-4, with TRBD1 matching 7 bases. The CDR3 runs to 15 residues. The germline V gene encodes CDR1 LNHDA and CDR2 SQIVND (reference sequence). J was trimmed by 7 bases and V by 0 bases; bases with no gene match: 6. DNA for the CDR3: TGTGCCAGTAGTATAGATGGACAGGAGAGGAACATTCAGTACTTC. It yields the protein CASSIDGQERNIQYF.

This clonotype was counted only a few times. J is TRBJ2-1 and V is TRBV7-6; a possible D gene is TRBD1 (5 bases). Germline V gene data show CDR1 as SGHVS and CDR2 as FNYEAQ. The V and J ends lost 2 bases and 4 bases respectively, with 9 bases between them. The length of the CDR3 is 14 residues. CDR3 protein: CASSLSDRYNEQFF. The CDR3 DNA is TGTGCCAGCAGCTTAAGTGACAGATACAATGAGCAGTTCTTC.

This clonotype was seen at least ten times. The rearrangement uses TRBV13 and TRBJ2-7; 8 bases fit TRBD1. Germline CDR1 is PRHDT and CDR2 is FYEKMQ (reference sequence). Germline trimming cut 5 bases from V and 0 bases from J; bases unmatched to any gene: 9. The CDR3 length is 16 residues. This CDR3 is CASSPPLGTGSYEQYF. The CDR3 DNA reads as TGTGCCAGCAGCCCTCCATTGGGGACAGGCTCCTACGAGCAGTACTTC.

The rearrangement joins TRBV7-8 to TRBJ1-4, with 7 bases fitting TRBD1. This CDR3 has 19 amino acids. CDR1 SGHVS and CDR2 FQNEAQ come from the germline V gene. Germline trimming cut 7 bases from V and 5 bases from J; bases unmatched to any gene: 22. CDR3 nucleotide sequence: TGTGCCAGCACCGCGCGGGTGGGCAGGGGGGGGAGAGAAAATGAAAAACTGTTTTTT. The encoded protein is CASTARVGRGGRENEKLFF.

In DNA, the CDR3 is TGCGCCAGCAGCCCGGGACTAGCGGGGGTGTACGAGCAGTACTTC. Translated, it gives CASSPGLAGVYEQYF. This chain links TRBV4-3 with TRBJ2-7; 14 bases line up with TRBD2. J gave up 4 bases and V 4 bases, and 3 bases lay outside the gene matches. CDR3 length: 15 residues. Germline V gene lookup returns CDR1 LGHNA and CDR2 YSLEER.